Below, 29 T cell receptor beta chains from the same sample are listed, as sequenced in a study of T-cell memory formation after mild COVID-19. Each CDR3 protein is one row after TCRdb ran MiXCR on the 5' RACE reads. The table has 180,000 or so distinct CDR3 sequences, approximately 10% seen once; the top ten hold roughly 3.8%. Sequencing was performed on PBMCs or a T cell subset sorted from them (not recorded which). The receptor source for this set is a man aged 18 to 29 who had mild COVID-19 (a few samples of this study predate the infection). Cell type and time point are not known.

This clonotype showed up just a few times. The chain couples TRBV20-1 to TRBJ2-6; tentative D call: TRBD2 (5 bases). Germline CDR1 is DFQATT and CDR2 is SNEGSKA (reference sequence). The length of the CDR3 is 17 residues. The V and J ends lost 1 base and 2 bases respectively, with 15 bases between them. In nucleotides, the CDR3 is TGCAGTGCTAGAGGGGAGATTTGGAGAACTGGGGCCAACGTCCTGACTTTC. Amino acids: CSARGEIWRTGANVLTF.

This clonotype occurred a few times. The genes are TRBV27 and TRBJ2-7; the match to TRBD1 covers 7 bases. V was pared by 5 bases and J by 5 bases, with 6 bases of the junction left unmatched. The CDR3 has 13 amino acids. Germline V lookup: CDR1 MNHEY, CDR2 SMNVEV (reference sequence). The DNA for the CDR3 is TGTGCCAGCAGTGGATGGACAGGTAACGAGCAGTACTTC. This translates into CASSGWTGNEQYF.

As regards this clonotype: At one of its ends the junction is not consistent with the germline gene, which may arise from a read error. The V call is TRBV7-7, the J call TRBJ2-2, with D unresolved. Looked up from germline, CDR1 is SSHAT and CDR2 is FNYEAQ (reference sequence). The CDR3 is 14 amino acids. This CDR3 reads CASSLAGPTGELFF. As DNA, the CDR3 is TGTGCTAGCAGCTTAGCAGGACCCACCGGGGAGCTGTTTTTT.

The genes are TRBV24-1 and TRBJ2-2; maybe TRBD2 (5 bases). The CDR3 consists of 16 residues. Trimming shortened V by 0 bases and J by 0 bases, and 7 bases separated the two germline ends. The germline gives CDR1 KGHDR, CDR2 SFDVKD. The CDR3 is CATSDLGGPNTGELFF. DNA of the CDR3: TGTGCCACCAGTGATTTGGGCGGGCCGAACACCGGGGAGCTGTTTTTT.

This clonotype has only a few counts. The rearrangement joins TRBV20-1 to TRBJ2-1; 8 bases align to TRBD2. Germline V gene sequence: CDR1 DFQATT, CDR2 SNEGSKA (reference sequence). CDR3 length equals 14 residues. Unmatched junction bases numbered 13, after V lost 6 bases and J lost 9 bases. In nucleotides, the CDR3 is TGCAGTGCCCCGGACGTAGCGGGGAGGGTTGAGCAGTTCTTC. Translation: CSAPDVAGRVEQFF.

The chain recombines TRBV20-1 with TRBJ1-1; TRBD1 matches 9 bases. V shed 3 bases and J 4 bases; nucleotides not matched to a gene: 9. The CDR3 covers 15 residues. Germline CDR1 is DFQATT and CDR2 is SNEGSKA (reference sequence). CDR3 residues: CSARPGGQGFTEAFF. The CDR3 nucleotides are TGCAGTGCTAGGCCAGGTGGACAGGGGTTCACTGAAGCTTTCTTT.

The chain is built from TRBV15 and TRBJ1-2; D unresolved. The CDR3 contains 17 residues. The V gene lost 1 base and the J gene lost 0 bases, with 15 bases spanning the gap. Germline V gene data show CDR1 as LNHNV and CDR2 as YYDKDF (reference sequence). CDR3 loop: CATSRVPPDGANYGYTF. CDR3 in DNA: TGTGCCACCAGCAGAGTCCCCCCGGACGGCGCTAACTATGGCTACACCTTC.

The chain couples TRBV10-2 to TRBJ1-5; D might be TRBD1 (5 bases). Deletions cut 7 bases from V and 1 base from J, with 11 bases between. CDR1 is WSHSY, CDR2 SAAADI, per germline. CDR3 size: 14 residues. The CDR3 sequence is CASTLTASNQPQHF. In nucleotides, the CDR3 is TGCGCCAGCACCTTGACAGCGAGCAATCAGCCCCAGCATTTT.

V gene TRBV14 combines with J gene TRBJ1-1; 8 bases map to TRBD1. Germline loops: CDR1 SGHDN, CDR2 FVKESK. After removal of 8 bases from V and 5 bases from J, the junction contained 7 bases not matched to a gene. This CDR3 comprises 13 residues. The CDR3 region is CASRTGGGTEAFF. The CDR3 bases are TGTGCCAGCCGAACAGGGGGTGGGACTGAAGCTTTCTTT.

The chain joins TRBV5-1 to TRBJ2-5; D uncertain. The CDR3 length is 14 residues. The V gene's germline CDR1 is SGHRS and CDR2 YFSETQ. Trimming removed 0 bases at V and 7 bases at J, with 13 bases between. Here the CDR3 reads CASSLESYEGTQYF. Written as DNA, the CDR3 is TGCGCCAGCAGCTTGGAGTCCTACGAAGGGACCCAGTACTTC.

The genes are TRBV6-1 and TRBJ1-1; D uncertain. The germline V gene encodes CDR1 MNHNS and CDR2 SASEGT. The CDR3 is made up of 13 amino acids. V was trimmed by 6 bases and J by 8 bases, leaving 16 bases between them. Written as DNA, the CDR3 is TGTGCCAGCAGACCCAATACCGACGGGGAAGCTTTCTTT. It is translated as CASRPNTDGEAFF.

This clonotype was seen only a few times. CDR3 nucleotide sequence: TGTGCCAGCTCAAAACCGAATGAAAAACTGTTTTTT. Its translation: CASSKPNEKLFF. V usage is TRBV18 and J usage is TRBJ1-4; D not certain. Per the germline V gene, CDR1 is KGHSH and CDR2 is LQKENI. Trimming left V 5 bases short and J 5 bases short, with 6 bases between. This CDR3 has 12 residues.

This clonotype has more than one count but fewer than ten. The chain combines TRBV5-1 with TRBJ2-1, with D unresolved. Trimming shortened V by 4 bases and J by 6 bases, and 11 bases separated the two germline ends. The CDR3 is made up of 13 amino acids. In germline, CDR1 is SGHRS, CDR2 YFSETQ. The CDR3 here is CASSLPPANEQFF. The CDR3 DNA reads as TGCGCCAGCAGCCTCCCCCCAGCCAATGAGCAGTTCTTC.

In this sample, this clonotype turned up a few times. The V and J genes are TRBV12-3 or TRBV12-4 and TRBJ1-1; D unresolved. This CDR3 is 12 amino acids long. V was clipped by 5 bases and J by 0 bases, with 4 bases between them. CDR3 DNA: TGTGCCAGCAGTAATATGAACACTGAAGCTTTCTTT. This gives the protein CASSNMNTEAFF.

This clonotype was picked up a small number of times. This chain joins TRBV5-1 and TRBJ1-2; no reliable D call. The ends were cut back, 0 bases at V and 4 bases at J, with 16 bases in the middle. The CDR3 runs to 16 residues. Looked up from germline, CDR1 is SGHRS and CDR2 is YFSETQ. This CDR3 reads CASSLAGQKDGYGYTF. The CDR3 coding sequence is TGCGCCAGCAGCTTGGCCGGTCAGAAGGATGGCTATGGCTACACCTTC.

This clonotype was counted a few times. This chain links TRBV7-2 with TRBJ2-3; 9 positions agree with TRBD2. This CDR3 is 14 amino acids long. Germline trimming cut 5 bases from V and 6 bases from J; bases unmatched to any gene: 6. Germline V gives CDR1 SGHTA, CDR2 FQGNSA. DNA of the CDR3: TGTGCCAGCAGCCCTGCGGGGGGGGTGGATACGCAGTATTTT. Its protein is CASSPAGGVDTQYF.

This chain uses TRBV10-1 with TRBJ2-2; tentative D call: TRBD2 (5 bases). V shed 2 bases and J shed 7 bases, with 17 bases lying between them. Germline V gene sequence: CDR1 WNHNN, CDR2 SYGVQD (reference sequence). This CDR3 region has 16 residues. CDR3 protein: CASSEPTSGRDGELFF. The CDR3, as DNA: TGCGCCAGCAGTGAGCCTACCTCTGGACGGGACGGGGAGCTGTTTTTT.

The chain couples TRBV15 to TRBJ2-1; D is undetermined. This CDR3 region has 13 residues. Trimming shortened V by 6 bases and J by 15 bases, and 21 bases separated the two germline ends. CDR1 and CDR2 from the germline V gene are LNHNV and YYDKDF (reference sequence). The DNA of the CDR3 is TGTGCCACCAGTTTGGGGTTATTGGGCCCCGCGTTCTTC. Its translation: CATSLGLLGPAFF.

The rearrangement joins TRBV7-3 to TRBJ2-7; 9 positions match TRBD2. V shed 2 bases and J 2 bases; nucleotides not matched to a gene: 4. In germline, CDR1 is SGHTA, CDR2 FQGTGA. CDR3 length equals 15 residues. The DNA for the CDR3 is TGTGCCAGCAGCTTAGAAGGCGGGGGGGCCTACGAGCAGTACTTC. Translation: CASSLEGGGAYEQYF.

The chain has TRBV20-1 and TRBJ1-2; D unclear. Germline CDR1 is DFQATT and CDR2 is SNEGSKA (reference sequence). Trimming took 1 base from V and 4 from J, leaving 10 bases between them. This CDR3 spans 13 amino acids. Here the CDR3 reads CSARVISSYGYTF. Written as DNA, the CDR3 is TGCAGTGCTAGAGTGATAAGTAGCTATGGCTACACCTTC.

This clonotype was detected ten times or more. The chain uses TRBV29-1 and TRBJ2-1; possibly TRBD1 or TRBD2 for D (5 bases each). Trimming removed 6 bases from V and 12 bases from J, with 21 bases in between. CDR3 length: 13 residues. The V gene's germline CDR1 is SQVTM and CDR2 ANQGSEA. The CDR3 nucleotides are TGCAGCGTCAAGATTACCGGGACCCACGGGCAGTTCTTC. Translation gives CSVKITGTHGQFF.

The chain uses TRBV20-1 and TRBJ2-3; 8 bases fit TRBD2. This CDR3 has 15 residues. The junction had 7 bases not matched to a gene; V was cut back by 0 bases and J by 5 bases. Germline lookup yields CDR1 DFQATT and CDR2 SNEGSKA (reference sequence). Here the CDR3 reads CSARDRVAGRDTQYF. The CDR3 nucleotides read TGCAGTGCTAGAGATAGGGTAGCGGGGAGAGATACGCAGTATTTT.

This clonotype was seen more than once but under ten times. CDR3 in amino acids: CASSLLTGGRGAEQFF. The CDR3 DNA is TGTGCCAGCAGCTTACTAACGGGGGGGCGTGGAGCTGAGCAGTTCTTC. The J gene is TRBJ2-1, the V gene TRBV7-2; 8 nucleotides line up with TRBD2. CDR1 is SGHTA and CDR2 is FQGNSA in the germline V gene. The ends lost 2 bases at V and 9 bases at J; junction bases unmatched: 12. CDR3 length equals 16 residues.

This clonotype came up many times. The V and J genes are TRBV7-2 and TRBJ2-3, with 9 nucleotides matching TRBD1. The CDR3 is made up of 17 amino acids. Germline V lookup: CDR1 SGHTA, CDR2 FQGNSA. V dropped 5 bases and J dropped 2; count of bases not matched to a gene: 11. DNA for the CDR3: TGTGCCAGCAGCGGACAGGGGCCGGGCTGGAACACAGATACGCAGTATTTT. Translated: CASSGQGPGWNTDTQYF.

The rearrangement links TRBV5-6 to TRBJ2-7; no reliable D call. Germline loops: CDR1 SGHDT, CDR2 YYEEEE. The CDR3 length is 11 residues. V was clipped by 4 bases and J by 3 bases, with 5 bases between them. DNA of the CDR3: TGTGCCAGCAGCAAGTTCTACGAGCAGTACGTC. It yields the protein CASSKFYEQYV.

This clonotype has just a few counts. This chain joins TRBV11-3 and TRBJ2-7; no reliable D call. Germline lookup yields CDR1 SGHNT and CDR2 YENEEA. V dropped 6 bases and J dropped 7 bases, with 16 bases sitting between them. This CDR3 spans 13 amino acids. Here the CDR3 reads CASSKAVQREQYF. The CDR3 region has the DNA TGTGCCAGCAGTAAGGCTGTCCAGAGGGAGCAGTACTTC.

This clonotype was found many times. The V and J genes are TRBV7-9 and TRBJ2-5; D gene unclear. The length of the CDR3 is 14 residues. V gave up 0 bases and J gave up 4 bases, with 9 bases separating them. CDR1 and CDR2 (germline): SEHNR, FQNEAQ (reference sequence). CDR3 nucleotides: TGTGCCAGCAGCTTAGCAGGCAGTGGAGAGACCCAGTACTTC. Translated, it gives CASSLAGSGETQYF.

This clonotype has a handful of counts. This chain uses TRBV20-1 with TRBJ2-1; D not resolved. Germline-derived CDR1 and CDR2 are DFQATT and SNEGSKA (reference sequence). The V and J ends lost 3 bases and 7 bases respectively, with 10 bases between them. The CDR3 covers 12 residues. The DNA of the CDR3 is TGCAGTGCTAGGCCGACTGGGAATGAGCAGTTCTTC. This codes for CSARPTGNEQFF.

The chain combines TRBV18 with TRBJ1-1, with no clear D. The CDR3 has 14 residues. V lost 5 bases and J lost 7, with 17 bases in between. Germline V CDR1 and CDR2: KGHSH, LQKENI. CDR3 loop: CASSTSHGSREAFF. CDR3 in DNA: TGTGCCAGCTCAACCTCGCACGGTTCCCGTGAAGCTTTCTTT. Full variable domain (missing parts from reference TRBV18 and TRBJ1-1): NAGVMQNPRHLVRRRGQEARLRCSPMKGHSHVYWYRQLPEEGLKFMVYLQKENIIDESGMPKERFSAEFPKEGPSILRIQQVVRGDSAAYFCASSTSHGSREAFFGQGTRLTVV.